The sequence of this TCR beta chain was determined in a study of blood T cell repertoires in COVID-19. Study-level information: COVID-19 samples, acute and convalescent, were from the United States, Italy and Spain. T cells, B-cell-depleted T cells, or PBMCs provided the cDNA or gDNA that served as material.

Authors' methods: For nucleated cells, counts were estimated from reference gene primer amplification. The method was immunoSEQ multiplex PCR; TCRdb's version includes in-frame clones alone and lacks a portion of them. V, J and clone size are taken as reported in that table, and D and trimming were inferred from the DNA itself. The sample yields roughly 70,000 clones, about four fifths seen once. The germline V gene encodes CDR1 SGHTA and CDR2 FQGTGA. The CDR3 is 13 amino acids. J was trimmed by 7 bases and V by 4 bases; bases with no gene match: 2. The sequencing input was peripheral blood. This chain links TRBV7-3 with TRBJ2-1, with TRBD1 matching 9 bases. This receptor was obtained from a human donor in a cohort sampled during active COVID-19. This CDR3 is CASSSTGGNEQFF. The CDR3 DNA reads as TGTGCCAGCAGCTCGACAGGGGGTAATGAGCAGTTCTTC.